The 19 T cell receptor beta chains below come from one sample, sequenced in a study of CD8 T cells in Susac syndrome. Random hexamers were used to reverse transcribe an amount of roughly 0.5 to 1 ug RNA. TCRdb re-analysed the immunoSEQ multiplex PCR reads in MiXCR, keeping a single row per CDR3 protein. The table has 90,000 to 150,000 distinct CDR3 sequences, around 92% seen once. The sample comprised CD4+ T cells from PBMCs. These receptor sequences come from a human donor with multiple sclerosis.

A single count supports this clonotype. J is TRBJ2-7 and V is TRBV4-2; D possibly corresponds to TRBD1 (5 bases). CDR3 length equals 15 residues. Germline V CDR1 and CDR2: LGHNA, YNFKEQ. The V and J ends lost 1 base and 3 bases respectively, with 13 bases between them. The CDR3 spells CASSQGGPAYYEQYF. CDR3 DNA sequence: TGTGCCAGCAGCCAAGGGGGCCCGGCGTACTACGAGCAGTACTTC.

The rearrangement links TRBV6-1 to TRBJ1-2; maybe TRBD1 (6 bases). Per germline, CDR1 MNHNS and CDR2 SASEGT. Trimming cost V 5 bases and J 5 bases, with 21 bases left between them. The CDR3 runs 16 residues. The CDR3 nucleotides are TGTGCCAGCAGTCCCCAACAGGGACAAGTAGATTATGGCTACACCTTC. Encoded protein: CASSPQQGQVDYGYTF.

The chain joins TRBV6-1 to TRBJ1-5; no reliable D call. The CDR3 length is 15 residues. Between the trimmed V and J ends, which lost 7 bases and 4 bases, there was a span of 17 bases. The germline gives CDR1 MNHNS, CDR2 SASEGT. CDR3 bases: TGTGCCAGCAAAGGTCCCCTCGGAGGTAATCAGCCCCAGCATTTT. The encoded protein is CASKGPLGGNQPQHF.

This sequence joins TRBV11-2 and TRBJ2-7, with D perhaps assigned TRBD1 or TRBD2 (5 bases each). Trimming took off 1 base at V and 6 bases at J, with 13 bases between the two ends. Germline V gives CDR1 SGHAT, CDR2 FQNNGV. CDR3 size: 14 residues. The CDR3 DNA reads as TGTGCCAGCAGCTTAGGGGGACGTACAGGCGAGCAGTACTTC. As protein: CASSLGGRTGEQYF. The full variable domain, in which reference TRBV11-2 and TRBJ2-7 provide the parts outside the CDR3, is EAGVAQSPRYKIIEKRQSVAFWCNPISGHATLYWYQQILGQGPKLLIQFQNNGVVDDSQLPKDRFSAERLKGVDSTLKIQPAKLEDSAVYLCASSLGGRTGEQYFGPGTRLTVT.

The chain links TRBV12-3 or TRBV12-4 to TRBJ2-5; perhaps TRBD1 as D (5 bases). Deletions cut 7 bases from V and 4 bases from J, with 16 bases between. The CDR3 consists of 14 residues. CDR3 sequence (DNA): TGTGCCAGCACCCAGGGTAGTAGGAGAGAGACCCAGTACTTC. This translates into CASTQGSRRETQYF.

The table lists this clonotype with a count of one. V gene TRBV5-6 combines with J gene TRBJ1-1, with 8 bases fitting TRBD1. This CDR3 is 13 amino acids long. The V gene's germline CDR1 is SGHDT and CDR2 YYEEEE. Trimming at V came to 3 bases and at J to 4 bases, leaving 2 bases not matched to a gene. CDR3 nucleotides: TGTGCCAGCAGCTGGGACAGGACCACTGAAGCTTTCTTT. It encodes CASSWDRTTEAFF. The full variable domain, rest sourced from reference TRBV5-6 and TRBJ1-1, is DAGVTQSPTHLIKTRGQQVTLRCSPKSGHDTVSWYQQALGQGPQFIFQYYEEEERQRGNFPDRFSGHQFPNYSSELNVNALLLGDSALYLCASSWDRTTEAFFGQGTRLTVV.

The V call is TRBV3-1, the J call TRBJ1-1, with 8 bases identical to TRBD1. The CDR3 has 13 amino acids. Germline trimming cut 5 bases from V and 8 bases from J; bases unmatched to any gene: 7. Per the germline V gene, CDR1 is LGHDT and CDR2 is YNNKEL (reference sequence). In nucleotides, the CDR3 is TGTGCCAGCAGCTTTCGGACAGGGTTGGAAGCTTTCTTT. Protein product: CASSFRTGLEAFF.

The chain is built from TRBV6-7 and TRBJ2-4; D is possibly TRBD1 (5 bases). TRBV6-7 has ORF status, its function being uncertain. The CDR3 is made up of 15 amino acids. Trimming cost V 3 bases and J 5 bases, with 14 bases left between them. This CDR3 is CASSYHPPTENIQYF. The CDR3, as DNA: TGTGCCAGCAGTTATCACCCGCCGACAGAAAACATTCAGTACTTC.

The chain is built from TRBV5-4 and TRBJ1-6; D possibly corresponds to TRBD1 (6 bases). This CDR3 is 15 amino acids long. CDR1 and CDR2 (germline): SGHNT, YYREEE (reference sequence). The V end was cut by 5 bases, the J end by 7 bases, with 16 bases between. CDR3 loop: CASRVNRDGNSPLHF. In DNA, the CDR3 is TGTGCCAGCAGGGTGAACAGGGACGGGAATTCACCCCTCCACTTT.

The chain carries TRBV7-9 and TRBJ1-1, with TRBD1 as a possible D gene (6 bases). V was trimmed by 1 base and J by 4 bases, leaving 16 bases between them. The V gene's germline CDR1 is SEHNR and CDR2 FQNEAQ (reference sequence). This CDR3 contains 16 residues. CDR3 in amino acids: CASSLGENRVGTEAFF. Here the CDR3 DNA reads TGTGCCAGCAGCTTAGGGGAGAACAGGGTAGGCACTGAAGCTTTCTTT.

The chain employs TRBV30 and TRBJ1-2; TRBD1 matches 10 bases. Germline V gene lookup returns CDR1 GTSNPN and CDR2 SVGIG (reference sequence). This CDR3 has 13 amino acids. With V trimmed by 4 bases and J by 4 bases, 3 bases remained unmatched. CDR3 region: CAWTRQGAYGYTF. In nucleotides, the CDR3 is TGTGCCTGGACCAGACAGGGGGCCTATGGCTACACCTTC. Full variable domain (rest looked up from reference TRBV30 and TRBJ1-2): SQTIHQWPATLVQPVGSPLSLECTVEGTSNPNLYWYRQAAGRGLQLLFYSVGIGQISSEVPQNLSASRPQDRQFILSSKKLLLSDSGFYLCAWTRQGAYGYTFGSGTRLTVV.

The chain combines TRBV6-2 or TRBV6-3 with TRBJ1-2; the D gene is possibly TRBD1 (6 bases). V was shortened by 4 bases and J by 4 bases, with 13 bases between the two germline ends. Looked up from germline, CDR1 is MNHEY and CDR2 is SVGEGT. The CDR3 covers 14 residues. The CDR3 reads CASSWSGASYGYTF. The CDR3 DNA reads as TGTGCCAGCAGTTGGTCAGGGGCATCCTATGGCTACACCTTC.

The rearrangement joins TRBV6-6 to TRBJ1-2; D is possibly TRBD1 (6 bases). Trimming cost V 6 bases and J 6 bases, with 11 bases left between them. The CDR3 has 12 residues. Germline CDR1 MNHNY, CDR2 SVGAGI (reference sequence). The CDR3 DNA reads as TGTGCCAGCAGGCCGACAGGAGATGGCTACACCTTC. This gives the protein CASRPTGDGYTF.

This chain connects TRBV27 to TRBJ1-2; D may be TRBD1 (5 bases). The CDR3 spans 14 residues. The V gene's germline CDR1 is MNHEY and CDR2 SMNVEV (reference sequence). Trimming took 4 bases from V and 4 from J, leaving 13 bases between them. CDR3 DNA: TGTGCCAGCAGTTCCGCAGGGATTACCTATGGCTACACCTTC. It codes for CASSSAGITYGYTF.

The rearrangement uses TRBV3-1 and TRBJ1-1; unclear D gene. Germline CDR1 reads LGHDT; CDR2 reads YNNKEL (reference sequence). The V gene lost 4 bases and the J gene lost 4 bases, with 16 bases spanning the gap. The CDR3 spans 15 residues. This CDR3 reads CASSPPGGRGTEAFF. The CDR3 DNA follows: TGTGCCAGCAGCCCCCCGGGAGGGCGGGGCACTGAAGCTTTCTTT.

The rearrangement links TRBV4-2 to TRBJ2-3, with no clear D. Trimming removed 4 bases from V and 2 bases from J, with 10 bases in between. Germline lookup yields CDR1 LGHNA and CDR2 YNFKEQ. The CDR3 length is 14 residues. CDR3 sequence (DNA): TGTGCCAGCAGCCCCACCCCGCACACAGATACGCAGTATTTT. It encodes CASSPTPHTDTQYF.

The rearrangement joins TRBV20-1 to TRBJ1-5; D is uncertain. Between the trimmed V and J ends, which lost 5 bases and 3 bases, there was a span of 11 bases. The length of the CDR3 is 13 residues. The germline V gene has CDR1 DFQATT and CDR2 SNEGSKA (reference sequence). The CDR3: CSAADGPNQPQHF. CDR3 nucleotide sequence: TGCAGTGCTGCAGACGGCCCCAATCAGCCCCAGCATTTT.

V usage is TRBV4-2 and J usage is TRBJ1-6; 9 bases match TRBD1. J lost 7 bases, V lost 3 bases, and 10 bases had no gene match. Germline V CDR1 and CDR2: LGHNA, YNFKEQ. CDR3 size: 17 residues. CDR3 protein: CASSQPGTGTGNSPLHF. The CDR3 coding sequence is TGTGCCAGCAGCCAGCCGGGGACCGGGACAGGGAATTCACCCCTCCACTTT.

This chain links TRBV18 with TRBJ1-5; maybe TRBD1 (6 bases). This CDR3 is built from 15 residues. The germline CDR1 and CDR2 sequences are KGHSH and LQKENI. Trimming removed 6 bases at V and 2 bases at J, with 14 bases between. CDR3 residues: CASSPTGMGNQPQHF. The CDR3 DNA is TGTGCCAGCTCGCCAACAGGGATGGGCAATCAGCCCCAGCATTTT.